This T cell receptor beta chain emerged from a study of blood T cell repertoires in COVID-19. Study-wide background: The United States, Italy and Spain supplied acute and convalescent COVID-19 samples. The cDNA or gDNA used as material had been derived from T cells, B-cell-depleted T cells, or PBMCs.

The CDR3 runs to 16 residues. CDR1 and CDR2 (germline): LGHNA, YSLEER. Trimming stripped 4 bases from V and 2 bases from J, with 15 bases between. Original handling: Amplification from reference gene primers served as the basis for estimated nucleated cell counts. Data came from immunoSEQ multiplex PCR; TCRdb stores just in-frame clones and leaves some out. Clone size and V and J calls were adopted from that table, with D and trimming inferred from the DNA. Here the sample spans roughly 150,000 clones, about 72% being singletons. Sequenced material: peripheral blood. The genes are TRBV4-3 and TRBJ1-5; no clear D. The receptor was isolated from a man aged 60 to 75 who had recovered from COVID-19. The CDR3 DNA is TGCGCCAGCAGCCTTCCGTGGTTGCGCGGCAATCAGCCCCAGCATTTT. Encoded protein: CASSLPWLRGNQPQHF.